These 32 T cell receptor beta chains came from one sample sequenced in a study of cytomegalovirus exposure and HLA in healthy donors. The PCR ran on 60 Vbeta and 13 Jbeta primers. Profiled with immunoSEQ multiplex PCR; TCRdb holds only in-frame clones, not every one. The table lists about 140,000 clones, more than 60% of them singletons. Sequencing input: PBMCs. These receptors all come from a young man in good health and CMV-seropositive.

The CDR3 region is CASSVTPGLASDTQYF. The CDR3 DNA follows: TGTGCCAGCAGCGTGACCCCGGGACTAGCCTCAGATACGCAGTATTTT. The rearrangement links TRBV9 to TRBJ2-3; 9 nucleotides align to TRBD2. The ends lost 2 bases at V and 4 bases at J; junction bases unmatched: 8. This CDR3 spans 16 amino acids. Per germline, CDR1 SGDLS and CDR2 YYNGEE.

This clone appeared a few times. V is TRBV10-3 and J is TRBJ2-5, with a possible D match to TRBD2 (5 bases). Germline V gene data show CDR1 as ENHRY and CDR2 as SYGVKD. V dropped 6 bases and J dropped 5 bases, with 16 bases sitting between them. CDR3 length: 14 residues. In nucleotides, the CDR3 is TGTGCCATCAGGGGAGCGTTAACCTTGGAGACCCAGTACTTC. It encodes CAIRGALTLETQYF.

V is TRBV5-1 and J is TRBJ2-1, with 11 bases lining up with TRBD1. J was trimmed by 3 bases and V by 6 bases; bases with no gene match: 5. Per the germline V gene, CDR1 is SGHRS and CDR2 is YFSETQ. The CDR3 sequence is 15 residues long. In nucleotides, the CDR3 is TGCGCCAGCACCACCGGGACAGGGGGCTACAATGAGCAGTTCTTC. It codes for CASTTGTGGYNEQFF.

This clone showed up just a few times. The CDR3 reads CASSQASASGVVGELFF. CDR3 DNA: TGCGCCAGCAGCCAAGCCTCTGCGAGCGGTGTGGTCGGGGAGCTGTTTTTT. This chain joins TRBV4-1 and TRBJ2-2; possibly TRBD2 for D (5 bases). Germline V lookup: CDR1 MGHRA, CDR2 YSYEKL. The CDR3 extends over 17 amino acids. V was clipped by 1 base and J by 7 bases, with 19 bases between them.

This clone was recorded once. The rearrangement uses TRBV27 and TRBJ2-7; 13 bases fit TRBD2. Trimming took 4 bases from V and 1 from J; bases not matched to a gene: 7. The CDR3 is 17 amino acids. The germline gives CDR1 MNHEY, CDR2 SMNVEV (reference sequence). As DNA, the CDR3 is TGTGCCAGCAGTTCGGCACTAGCGGGAGGGCCTTCCTACGAGCAGTACTTC. This translates into CASSSALAGGPSYEQYF.

The table lists this clone with a count of one. V gene TRBV7-8 combines with J gene TRBJ2-7, with D possibly TRBD2 on 6 matching bases. The germline gives CDR1 SGHVS, CDR2 FQNEAQ. V was cut by 3 bases and J by 4 bases, with 13 bases left in between. This CDR3 is built from 14 residues. CDR3 in DNA: TGTGCCAGCAGCTTGTCGGGACTCACTTACGAGCAGTACTTC. Translation: CASSLSGLTYEQYF.

The V gene is TRBV11-2, the J gene TRBJ2-5; TRBD2 is a possible D gene (5 bases). Trimming left V 3 bases short and J 1 base short, with 12 bases between. In germline, CDR1 is SGHAT, CDR2 FQNNGV. The CDR3 covers 15 residues. CDR3 nucleotides: TGTGCCAGCAGCTTCCCCGGACTGGGCCAAGAGACCCAGTACTTC. Its translation is CASSFPGLGQETQYF.

This chain uses TRBV18 with TRBJ2-7; tentatively, D is TRBD2 (6 bases). The CDR3 sequence is 13 residues long. V was pared by 8 bases and J by 2 bases, with 13 bases between. The germline gives CDR1 KGHSH, CDR2 LQKENI. DNA of the CDR3: TGTGCCAGCGGGACCCCTAGCGCCTACGAGCAGTACTTC. It codes for CASGTPSAYEQYF.

This chain connects TRBV18 to TRBJ2-1; D is unclear. The CDR3 loop spans 15 amino acids. V was trimmed by 2 bases and J by 0 bases, leaving 8 bases between them. Germline CDR1 and CDR2: KGHSH and LQKENI. The CDR3 loop reads CASSPSLSSYNEQFF. CDR3 bases: TGTGCCAGCTCACCAAGCCTTAGCTCCTACAATGAGCAGTTCTTC.

This clone was recorded a few times. This chain links TRBV2 with TRBJ2-7; TRBD2 matches at 8 bases. The CDR3 runs 15 residues. Per the germline V gene, CDR1 is SNHLY and CDR2 is FYNNEI. With 7 bases clipped from V and 3 bases from J, the junction kept 11 bases outside the gene matches. The CDR3 spells CASIHRDRGGYEQYF. The CDR3 DNA reads as TGTGCCAGCATCCACCGGGACCGGGGGGGCTACGAGCAGTACTTC. Variable domain in full (rest from reference TRBV2 and TRBJ2-7): EPEVTQTPSHQVTQMGQEVILRCVPISNHLYFYWYRQILGQKVEFLVSFYNNEISEKSEIFDDQFSVERPDGSNFTLKIRSTKLEDSAMYFCASIHRDRGGYEQYFGPGTRLTVT.

This clone appeared a few times. The chain is built from TRBV28 and TRBJ2-7, with 12 nucleotides matching TRBD1. Per germline, CDR1 MDHEN and CDR2 SYDVKM. This CDR3 is built from 17 residues. V was pared by 3 bases and J by 4 bases, with 10 bases of the junction left unmatched. This chain's CDR3 is CASSFSPGQGASYEQYF. The CDR3 DNA follows: TGTGCCAGCAGTTTCAGTCCGGGACAGGGGGCGTCGTACGAGCAGTACTTC.

This chain uses TRBV30 with TRBJ2-3; D is unclear. Germline V gene lookup returns CDR1 GTSNPN and CDR2 SVGIG (reference sequence). The germline V and J ends were trimmed by 0 bases and 5 bases, with 3 bases remaining between them. This CDR3 contains 11 residues. The CDR3 is CAWSVLDTQYF. The CDR3 region has the DNA TGTGCCTGGAGTGTACTAGATACGCAGTATTTT.

This chain links TRBV28 with TRBJ1-2; tentatively, D is TRBD1 (5 bases). The CDR3 consists of 15 residues. V lost 6 bases and J 2 bases, leaving 16 bases between the germline ends. The V gene's germline CDR1 is MDHEN and CDR2 SYDVKM. DNA for the CDR3: TGTGCCAGCAGCATGACAGCCAAATTAAACTATGGCTACACCTTC. Its protein is CASSMTAKLNYGYTF.

The chain employs TRBV7-9 and TRBJ2-5; D is possibly TRBD2 (5 bases). V lost 4 bases and J 2 bases, leaving 11 bases between the germline ends. The germline gives CDR1 SEHNR, CDR2 FQNEAQ (reference sequence). The CDR3 is made up of 14 amino acids. CDR3 in amino acids: CASSSGAVQETQYF. As DNA, the CDR3 is TGTGCCAGCAGCTCAGGAGCGGTACAAGAGACCCAGTACTTC.

This clone was recorded only once. The chain employs TRBV5-1 and TRBJ1-5; 9 positions agree with TRBD1. In germline, CDR1 is SGHRS, CDR2 YFSETQ. There are 15 residues in the CDR3. V lost 2 bases and J lost 6; bases outside the gene matches: 6. The CDR3 loop is CASSLTGGGGQPQHF. DNA of the CDR3: TGCGCCAGCAGCTTAACAGGGGGCGGGGGTCAGCCCCAGCATTTT.

This clone came up a few times. This sequence joins TRBV11-2 and TRBJ2-5, with 9 bases that match TRBD2. The V segment lost 4 bases and the J segment 0 bases; nucleotides outside the gene matches: 6. From germline, CDR1 is SGHAT and CDR2 FQNNGV. The CDR3 extends over 16 amino acids. CDR3 nucleotides: TGTGCCAGCAGCTCTCTAGCGGGAATGAACCAAGAGACCCAGTACTTC. This translates into CASSSLAGMNQETQYF.

The chain combines TRBV5-1 with TRBJ2-7; D possibly corresponds to TRBD2 (6 bases). This CDR3 has 15 amino acids. Between the trimmed V and J ends, which lost 0 bases and 2 bases, there was a span of 12 bases. Germline V gene sequence: CDR1 SGHRS, CDR2 YFSETQ. CDR3: CASSLVSGEAYEQYF. The CDR3 DNA is TGCGCCAGCAGCTTGGTTAGTGGGGAGGCCTACGAGCAGTACTTC.

The chain recombines TRBV5-4 with TRBJ1-2; no clear D. CDR1 is SGHNT and CDR2 is YYREEE in the germline V gene (reference sequence). V lost 3 bases to trimming and J lost 8 bases, with 23 bases between them. The CDR3 consists of 16 residues. The CDR3 loop reads CASSSDLQTMTLGYTF. Written as DNA, the CDR3 is TGTGCCAGCAGCTCCGACCTACAGACTATGACACTGGGCTACACCTTC.

The DNA of the CDR3 is TGTGCCAGCAGCCAAGAAGGCGGACTAGCGGGAGGGGATGAGCAGTTCTTC. This encodes CASSQEGGLAGGDEQFF. V gene TRBV14 combines with J gene TRBJ2-1; 15 bases agree with TRBD2. After removal of 0 bases from V and 8 bases from J, the junction contained 5 bases not matched to a gene. Germline-derived CDR1 and CDR2 are SGHDN and FVKESK. The CDR3 spans 17 residues.

V is TRBV2 and J is TRBJ2-7; 7 bases fit TRBD2. This CDR3 region has 14 residues. CDR1 and CDR2 from the germline V gene are SNHLY and FYNNEI. The junction had 9 bases not matched to a gene; V was cut back by 7 bases and J by 3 bases. CDR3 sequence reads: CASTPGGRGYEQYF. The CDR3 DNA follows: TGTGCCAGCACCCCGGGCGGGAGAGGCTACGAGCAGTACTTC.

The J gene is TRBJ1-4, the V gene TRBV5-4, with a weak D call TRBD1 (6 bases). The CDR3 is 13 residues long. Trimming pared 4 bases from V and 7 bases from J, leaving 11 bases between. CDR1 is SGHNT, CDR2 YYREEE, per germline (reference sequence). This CDR3 is CASSGDIGEKLFF. The CDR3 region has the DNA TGTGCCAGCAGCGGGGACATCGGTGAAAAACTGTTTTTT.

CDR3 nucleotide sequence: TGTGCCAGCAGTGGAGGACAGTACTATGGCTACACCTTC. Amino acids: CASSGGQYYGYTF. The chain is built from TRBV6-5 and TRBJ1-2, with D possibly being TRBD1 (6 bases). The CDR3 has 13 residues. Germline V gene data show CDR1 as MNHEY and CDR2 as SVGAGI. V dropped 5 bases and J dropped 3 bases, with 10 bases sitting between them.

The chain carries TRBV6-5 and TRBJ2-1; D not certain. Germline CDR1 reads MNHEY; CDR2 reads SVGAGI. The CDR3 totals 15 residues. V was trimmed by 2 bases and J by 0 bases, leaving 8 bases between them. CDR3 region: CASSYLTSSYNEQFF. The CDR3 DNA follows: TGTGCCAGCAGTTACCTCACGAGCTCCTACAATGAGCAGTTCTTC.

The V call is TRBV2, the J call TRBJ1-2, with a tentative D call TRBD1 (6 bases). With 0 bases removed from V and 4 bases from J, the gap between germline ends came to 18 bases. This CDR3 is 17 amino acids long. Germline CDR1 is SNHLY and CDR2 is FYNNEI. CDR3 amino acids: CASSEASDSQGIYGYTF. The CDR3 region has the DNA TGTGCCAGCAGTGAAGCTAGTGACTCCCAGGGGATCTATGGCTACACCTTC. Using reference TRBV2 and TRBJ1-2 for the parts outside the CDR3, the full variable domain is EPEVTQTPSHQVTQMGQEVILRCVPISNHLYFYWYRQILGQKVEFLVSFYNNEISEKSEIFDDQFSVERPDGSNFTLKIRSTKLEDSAMYFCASSEASDSQGIYGYTFGSGTRLTVV.

The rearrangement uses TRBV11-2 and TRBJ1-1; 7 positions agree with TRBD1. The germline gives CDR1 SGHAT, CDR2 FQNNGV. V shed 1 base and J 0 bases; nucleotides not matched to a gene: 8. The CDR3 has 17 amino acids. CDR3 nucleotide sequence: TGTGCCAGCAGCTTAGTAGGCGGGACAGCCCTGAACACTGAAGCTTTCTTT. The encoded protein is CASSLVGGTALNTEAFF.

CDR3 amino acids: CASSFKRTSYNEQFF. CDR3 sequence (DNA): TGTGCCAGCAGCTTCAAGCGGACCTCCTACAATGAGCAGTTCTTC. The chain has TRBV11-3 and TRBJ2-1; possibly TRBD2 for D (5 bases). V lost 3 bases to trimming and J lost 0 bases, with 9 bases between them. This CDR3 comprises 15 residues. CDR1 is SGHNT and CDR2 is YENEEA in the germline V gene.

This clone was seen a few times. This rearrangement joins TRBV28 to TRBJ1-2; weak D call: TRBD1 (5 bases). Per the germline V gene, CDR1 is MDHEN and CDR2 is SYDVKM. CDR3 size: 14 residues. Trimming shortened V by 2 bases and J by 1 base, and 8 bases separated the two germline ends. DNA of the CDR3: TGTGCCAGCAGTTTAACACAGGTTAACTATGGCTACACCTTC. It codes for CASSLTQVNYGYTF.

The genes are TRBV6-6 and TRBJ2-5; the D gene is possibly TRBD1 (5 bases). The germline gives CDR1 MNHNY, CDR2 SVGAGI (reference sequence). The CDR3 loop spans 14 amino acids. V shed 6 bases and J shed 5 bases, with 16 bases lying between them. CDR3 loop: CASRDTGGGETQYF. CDR3 sequence (DNA): TGTGCCAGCAGGGACACGGGTGGTGGGGAGACCCAGTACTTC.

The CDR3 DNA reads as TGTGCCAGCAGCGTAACCCCTGGGCAGGAAGCTTTCTTT. Its translation: CASSVTPGQEAFF. The chain has TRBV9 and TRBJ1-1; D is uncertain. V was cut by 1 base and J by 8 bases, with 12 bases left in between. Germline V lookup: CDR1 SGDLS, CDR2 YYNGEE. The CDR3 contains 13 residues.

J is TRBJ2-7 and V is TRBV5-4; 15 bases are shared with TRBD2. This CDR3 spans 15 amino acids. Germline CDR1 is SGHNT and CDR2 is YYREEE (reference sequence). V was pared by 5 bases and J by 6 bases, with 6 bases of the junction left unmatched. CDR3 coding DNA: TGTGCCAGCAGACGTCCGGGACTAGCGGGAGGCGAGCAGTACTTC. Translating gives CASRRPGLAGGEQYF.

The rearrangement links TRBV12-5 to TRBJ1-5, with 10 bases lining up with TRBD1. Per germline, CDR1 LGHNT and CDR2 FRNRAP. This CDR3 spans 16 amino acids. The ends lost 6 bases at V and 3 bases at J; junction bases unmatched: 8. As DNA, the CDR3 is TGTGCTAGTGGCCTAGATGGACAGGGGGACAATCAGCCCCAGCATTTT. Translation: CASGLDGQGDNQPQHF.

This clone was found once. The chain couples TRBV6-1 to TRBJ2-1; maybe TRBD2 (6 bases). CDR1 is MNHNS and CDR2 is SASEGT in the germline V gene. The CDR3 runs 16 residues. V dropped 3 bases and J dropped 3 bases, with 15 bases sitting between them. DNA of the CDR3: TGTGCCAGCAGTGAGTCCGGGACTGGATACTACAATGAGCAGTTCTTC. This translates into CASSESGTGYYNEQFF.